Listed here are 11 T cell receptor beta chains from one sample, sequenced in a study of blood T cell repertoires in COVID-19. The table came from immunoSEQ multiplex PCR; TCRdb's copy has only in-frame clones and leaves some out. Seen here are about 290,000 clones, about 90% observed once, and the top ten hold over 8.5%. Sequencing was carried out using peripheral blood. The origin of the receptors is a woman in her 30s with COVID-19, enrolled during active disease.

The gene calls are TRBV6-5 and TRBJ1-1; the match to TRBD1 covers 7 bases. The trim removed 6 bases at V and 4 bases at J, leaving 8 bases unmatched. Germline loops: CDR1 MNHEY, CDR2 SVGAGI. CDR3 size: 14 residues. The CDR3 sequence is CASRYRGDSTEAFF. CDR3 nucleotide sequence: TGTGCCAGCAGGTACAGGGGCGATAGCACTGAAGCTTTCTTT.

The V call is TRBV7-2, the J call TRBJ2-2, with TRBD2 identical over 7 bases. CDR1 and CDR2 from the germline V gene are SGHTA and FQGNSA. J was trimmed by 4 bases and V by 9 bases; bases with no gene match: 8. The CDR3 extends over 14 amino acids. The CDR3 is CASTRGGGTGELFF. CDR3 in DNA: TGTGCCAGTACGCGCGGGGGTGGCACCGGGGAGCTGTTTTTT. The whole variable domain, remainder taken from reference TRBV7-2 and TRBJ2-2, is GAGVSQSPSNKVTEKGKDVELRCDPISGHTALYWYRQSLGQGLEFLIYFQGNSAPDKSGLPSDRFSAERTGGSVSTLTIQRTQQEDSAVYLCASTRGGGTGELFFGEGSRLTVL.

The V gene is TRBV20-1, the J gene TRBJ1-6; 10 nucleotides align to TRBD1. V shed 6 bases and J 9 bases; nucleotides not matched to a gene: 8. Germline CDR1 is DFQATT and CDR2 is SNEGSKA (reference sequence). The CDR3 has 14 amino acids. The CDR3: CSASPGTGVSPLHF. The CDR3 DNA is TGCAGTGCCAGTCCCGGGACAGGGGTTTCACCCCTCCACTTT.

This chain connects TRBV5-1 to TRBJ2-4, with D tentatively TRBD2 (6 bases). This CDR3 spans 16 amino acids. The V end lost 3 bases, the J end lost 5 bases, and 18 bases lay between the germline ends. The germline CDR1 and CDR2 sequences are SGHRS and YFSETQ. CDR3 sequence reads: CASSSWARGKENIQYF. CDR3 sequence (DNA): TGCGCCAGCAGCTCCTGGGCGCGGGGAAAAGAAAACATTCAGTACTTC.

Only a few counts were recorded for this clone. J is TRBJ1-1 and V is TRBV12-3 or TRBV12-4; no firm D call. The CDR3 runs to 13 residues. V was trimmed by 2 bases and J by 1 base, leaving 5 bases between them. Here the CDR3 DNA reads TGTGCCAGCAGTTTAATCAAGAACACTGAAGCTTTCTTT. Translation: CASSLIKNTEAFF.

This rearrangement joins TRBV27 to TRBJ1-2; D might be TRBD1 (6 bases). V lost 2 bases, J lost 8 bases, and 18 bases lay in between. Germline V gives CDR1 MNHEY, CDR2 SMNVEV (reference sequence). This CDR3 has 15 amino acids. As DNA, the CDR3 is TGTGCCAGCAGTTTAAGGCCAGGGGACACGGGCGGCTACACCTTC. The encoded protein is CASSLRPGDTGGYTF.

This chain connects TRBV11-3 to TRBJ1-1; 8 positions agree with TRBD1. The junction had 2 bases not matched to a gene; V was cut back by 1 base and J by 1 base. Germline CDR1 reads SGHNT; CDR2 reads YENEEA. CDR3 length: 15 amino acids. CDR3 coding DNA: TGTGCCAGCAGCTTAGGCGGGACAGGGAACACTGAAGCTTTCTTT. It is translated as CASSLGGTGNTEAFF.

This sequence joins TRBV25-1 and TRBJ1-6, with 7 bases matching TRBD1. The CDR3 loop spans 14 amino acids. V dropped 6 bases and J dropped 12; count of bases not matched to a gene: 11. Germline values: CDR1 MGHDK, CDR2 SYGVNS. CDR3 DNA sequence: TGTGCCAGCAGACGGTCGGGACAGCCTCAACCCCTCCACTTT. Residues: CASRRSGQPQPLHF.

The chain uses TRBV5-4 and TRBJ2-5, with 10 bases fitting TRBD2. CDR1 is SGHNT and CDR2 is YYREEE in the germline V gene (reference sequence). The CDR3 runs to 16 residues. Trimming at V came to 4 bases and at J to 5 bases, leaving 11 bases not matched to a gene. The CDR3 loop reads CASSRTLAGGGETQYF. CDR3 DNA: TGTGCCAGCAGCCGGACATTAGCGGGGGGTGGGGAGACCCAGTACTTC.

The chain couples TRBV3-1 (or the pseudogene TRBV3-2) to TRBJ2-1; 8 positions match TRBD1. The length of the CDR3 is 15 residues. From germline, CDR1 is LGHDT and CDR2 YNNKEL (reference sequence). V shed 5 bases and J 0 bases; nucleotides not matched to a gene: 3. CDR3 nucleotides: TGTGCCAGCAGCTCACAGGGGGACTCCTACAATGAGCAGTTCTTC. Its protein is CASSSQGDSYNEQFF.

The chain joins TRBV13 to TRBJ1-2, with 7 bases identical to TRBD1. V lost 0 bases to trimming and J lost 8 bases; unmatched junction nucleotides: 6. The CDR3 runs 14 residues. Germline-derived CDR1 and CDR2 are PRHDT and FYEKMQ (reference sequence). The CDR3 bases are TGTGCCAGCAGCTTAGGAGGGGGCGCGCGGGGCTACACCTTC. Its translation is CASSLGGGARGYTF.